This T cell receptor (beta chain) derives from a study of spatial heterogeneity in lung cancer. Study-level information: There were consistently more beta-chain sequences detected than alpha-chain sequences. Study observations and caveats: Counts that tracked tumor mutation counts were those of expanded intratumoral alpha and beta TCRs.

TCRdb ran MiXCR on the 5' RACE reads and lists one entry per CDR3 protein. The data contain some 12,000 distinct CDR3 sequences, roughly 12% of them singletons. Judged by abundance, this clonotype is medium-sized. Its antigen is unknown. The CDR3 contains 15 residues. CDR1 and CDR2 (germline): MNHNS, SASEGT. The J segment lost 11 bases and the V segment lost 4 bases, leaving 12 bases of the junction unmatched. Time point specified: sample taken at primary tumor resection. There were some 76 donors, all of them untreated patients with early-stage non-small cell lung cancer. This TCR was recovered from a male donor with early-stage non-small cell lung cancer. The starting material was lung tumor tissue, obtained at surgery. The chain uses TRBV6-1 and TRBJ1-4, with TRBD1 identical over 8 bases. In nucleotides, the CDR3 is TGTGCCAGCAGTGTGGGACAGGCTCTCATCGGGAAACTGTTTTTT. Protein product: CASSVGQALIGKLFF.